The 18 T cell receptor beta chains reported below all come from one sample, sequenced in a study of graft-versus-host responses after intestinal transplantation. The antigens for these receptors are not known. Here immunoSEQ multiplex PCR was the method, and the copy in TCRdb shows in-frame clones only, minus some. The sample records tens of thousands of clones, 80% to 95% being singletons. This sample comprised unstimulated CD4+ T cells sorted from spleen or lymph node cells, obtained before intestinal transplant. Receptor source: a human donor who received an intestinal transplant.

This chain joins TRBV18 and TRBJ2-1; D unclear. The germline V and J ends were trimmed by 2 bases and 7 bases, with 9 bases remaining between them. Germline lookup yields CDR1 KGHSH and CDR2 LQKENI. There are 13 residues in the CDR3. CDR3 nucleotides: TGTGCCAGCTCACCATCGCTGGGGAATGAGCAGTTCTTC. This codes for CASSPSLGNEQFF.

This clone was counted a few times. The V gene is TRBV27, the J gene TRBJ2-2, with D possibly matching TRBD2 (5 bases). The CDR3 sequence is 14 residues long. V dropped 6 bases and J dropped 0 bases, with 8 bases sitting between them. Germline V gene lookup returns CDR1 MNHEY and CDR2 SMNVEV (reference sequence). The CDR3 spells CASRRASNTGELFF. The CDR3 DNA follows: TGTGCCAGCAGGAGGGCCTCGAACACCGGGGAGCTGTTTTTT.

Only one count was recorded for this clone. The V and J genes are TRBV6-1 and TRBJ2-7; D is perhaps TRBD1 (6 bases). In germline, CDR1 is MNHNS, CDR2 SASEGT. The CDR3 loop spans 14 amino acids. Trimming took 10 bases from V and 4 from J, leaving 20 bases between them. The DNA of the CDR3 is TGTGCCACCACGACACTCAGGGGAAATTACGAGCAGTACTTC. Translation gives CATTTLRGNYEQYF.

The chain is built from TRBV10-1 and TRBJ2-2, with D perhaps matching TRBD2 (5 bases). The CDR3 spans 17 residues. The germline gives CDR1 WNHNN, CDR2 SYGVQD (reference sequence). Trimming removed 4 bases from V and 2 bases from J, with 17 bases in between. Written as DNA, the CDR3 is TGCGCCAGCAGTGTTGTGTCGGGGTCACCAAACACCGGGGAGCTGTTTTTT. It codes for CASSVVSGSPNTGELFF.

The V and J genes are TRBV5-1 and TRBJ2-1; TRBD2 is a possible D gene (5 bases). Trimming shortened V by 1 base and J by 8 bases, and 22 bases separated the two germline ends. CDR1 and CDR2 from the germline V gene are SGHRS and YFSETQ. The CDR3 has 17 residues. CDR3 in amino acids: CASSLPYTRADIYEQFF. The CDR3 DNA is TGCGCCAGCAGCTTGCCCTACACGAGGGCGGATATCTATGAGCAGTTCTTC.

This chain joins TRBV7-6 and TRBJ2-7, with 12 bases identical to TRBD2. Trimming removed 4 bases from V and 2 bases from J; junction bases left unmatched: 3. This CDR3 region has 15 residues. Germline V gene data show CDR1 as SGHVS and CDR2 as FNYEAQ. The CDR3 loop reads CASSSRLAGAYEQYF. In nucleotides, the CDR3 is TGTGCCAGCAGCTCCCGACTAGCGGGGGCCTACGAGCAGTACTTC.

CDR3 in DNA: TGTGCCAGCGGCTTACTGGGACAGCAGTACGAGCAGTACTTC. Protein: CASGLLGQQYEQYF. The chain combines TRBV28 with TRBJ2-7; the match to TRBD1 covers 7 bases. Losses at the gene ends were 8 bases for V and 4 bases for J; bases not matched to a gene: 11. CDR1 is MDHEN, CDR2 SYDVKM, per germline. This CDR3 contains 14 residues.

V usage is TRBV6-4 and J usage is TRBJ2-3; D unresolved. CDR1 and CDR2 from the germline V gene are MRHNA and SNTAGT. V shed 3 bases and J shed 0 bases, with 7 bases lying between them. The CDR3 contains 14 residues. CDR3 sequence (DNA): TGTGCCAGCAGTGAAGGCTTTAGCACAGATACGCAGTATTTT. Translation: CASSEGFSTDTQYF.

The rearrangement links TRBV11-3 to TRBJ2-3; D perhaps matches TRBD2 (6 bases). The V gene's germline CDR1 is SGHNT and CDR2 YENEEA. Trimming pared 5 bases from V and 0 bases from J, leaving 15 bases between. CDR3 length: 16 amino acids. Here the CDR3 reads CASSPSGGGSTDTQYF. The CDR3 DNA reads as TGTGCCAGCAGCCCAAGTGGGGGAGGAAGCACAGATACGCAGTATTTT.

The chain joins TRBV25-1 to TRBJ2-3; 9 nucleotides align to TRBD1. The germline gives CDR1 MGHDK, CDR2 SYGVNS. V shed 3 bases and J 1 base; nucleotides not matched to a gene: 5. The CDR3 sequence is 16 residues long. CDR3 in DNA: TGTGCCAGCAGTGAGGGACAGGGTTGGGGCACAGATACGCAGTATTTT. This sequence encodes CASSEGQGWGTDTQYF. The full variable domain, completed using reference TRBV25-1 and TRBJ2-3, is EADIYQTPRYLVIGTGKKITLECSQTMGHDKMYWYQQDPGMELHLIHYSYGVNSTEKGDLSSESTVSRIRTEHFPLTLESARPSHTSQYLCASSEGQGWGTDTQYFGPGTRLTVL.

The CDR3 DNA follows: TGTGCCAGCACCCCACAGGGGAAGGTAAAAGCTTTCTTT. It specifies CASTPQGKVKAFF. The rearrangement uses TRBV6-1 and TRBJ1-1, with TRBD1 identical over 7 bases. This CDR3 has 13 amino acids. Germline V gene sequence: CDR1 MNHNS, CDR2 SASEGT. The junction had 11 bases not matched to a gene; V was cut back by 7 bases and J by 9 bases.

V and J are TRBV25-1 and TRBJ2-3; tentative D call: TRBD1 (6 bases). Trimming took 3 bases from V and 1 from J, leaving 8 bases between them. Germline V gives CDR1 MGHDK, CDR2 SYGVNS. The CDR3 covers 14 residues. The CDR3, as DNA: TGTGCCAGCAGTGAGCGACAGGGCACAGATACGCAGTATTTT. Translating it yields CASSERQGTDTQYF. Based on the CDR3 plus reference TRBV25-1 and TRBJ2-3, the full variable domain is EADIYQTPRYLVIGTGKKITLECSQTMGHDKMYWYQQDPGMELHLIHYSYGVNSTEKGDLSSESTVSRIRTEHFPLTLESARPSHTSQYLCASSERQGTDTQYFGPGTRLTVL.

CDR3 region: CATARPGPASYEQYF. In DNA, the CDR3 is TGTGCCACCGCCCGGCCGGGGCCCGCCTCCTACGAGCAGTACTTC. V is TRBV6-1 and J is TRBJ2-7; TRBD1 or TRBD2 may be the D gene (5 bases each). Trimming left V 10 bases short and J 0 bases short, with 19 bases between. Germline lookup yields CDR1 MNHNS and CDR2 SASEGT. This CDR3 comprises 15 residues.

V and J are TRBV6-5 and TRBJ2-7; 9 bases are shared with TRBD1. Trimming at V came to 7 bases and at J to 3 bases, leaving 4 bases not matched to a gene. CDR3 length: 13 residues. Germline lookup yields CDR1 MNHEY and CDR2 SVGAGI. CDR3 nucleotide sequence: TGTGCCAGCACGGGACAGGGCCTCTACGAGCAGTACTTC. It yields the protein CASTGQGLYEQYF.

The rearrangement links TRBV29-1 to TRBJ2-7; 10 nucleotides agree with TRBD1. J was trimmed by 2 bases and V by 4 bases; bases with no gene match: 11. Germline V CDR1 and CDR2: SQVTM, ANQGSEA. CDR3 length equals 16 residues. The CDR3 DNA reads TGCAGCGTTGGGGGCTCGTATGGACAGGGGGCCTACGAGCAGTACTTC. Its translation: CSVGGSYGQGAYEQYF.

The genes are TRBV27 and TRBJ1-5, with a tentative D call TRBD1 (5 bases). Germline CDR1 and CDR2: MNHEY and SMNVEV (reference sequence). This CDR3 comprises 18 residues. Trimming stripped 3 bases from V and 5 bases from J, with 23 bases between. CDR3 sequence (DNA): TGTGCCAGCAGTTTCCCTCTTGTTGACAGTAGAGTATATCAGCCCCAGCATTTT. As protein: CASSFPLVDSRVYQPQHF.

The V gene is TRBV27, the J gene TRBJ2-1, with 10 bases identical to TRBD2. This CDR3 contains 15 residues. V trimming: 2 bases; J trimming: 7 bases; junction bases outside the gene matches: 5. Germline loops: CDR1 MNHEY, CDR2 SMNVEV (reference sequence). In DNA form, the CDR3 reads TGTGCCAGCAGTTTACTAGCGGGAGCTCCAAATGAGCAGTTCTTC. This gives the protein CASSLLAGAPNEQFF.

In nucleotides, the CDR3 is TGTGCCAGCAGCTTAGTCCCGGGTCTAGCGGGAGAGTTAACGATGGCGCAGTATTTT. The encoded protein is CASSLVPGLAGELTMAQYF. The genes are TRBV7-6 and TRBJ2-3, with 10 bases identical to TRBD2. Germline CDR1 is SGHVS and CDR2 is FNYEAQ. Trimming took 1 base from V and 10 from J; bases not matched to a gene: 20. CDR3 length: 19 amino acids.